This T cell receptor (beta chain) was recorded in a study of shared clonotypes between healthy human individuals. Turning to the study itself: CD4 naive and CD4 memory each took three plates per donor, while CD8 naive took two and CD8 memory one.

Study-level points and caveats: A generally larger estimated richness was seen in naive subsets than in memory subsets. Four donors showed sharing of 4.5% to 5% of naive CD4 clonotypes. The donor pool, a small one, limited the genetic and exposure-history diversity represented.

Worth noting for this clone: What it binds is not known.

The germline V and J ends were trimmed by 7 bases and 4 bases, with 14 bases remaining between them. The CDR3 is 14 amino acids. Germline loops: CDR1 LNHDA, CDR2 SQIVND (reference sequence). Repertoires were generated with immunoSEQ multiplex PCR, while TCRdb's copy carries only in-frame clones and drops some. The table shows some 2.1 million clones, with 85% to 95% occurring only once. Sequencing was carried out using naive CD4+ T cells sorted from blood. Specified subset: CD45RA+ positively selected. V usage is TRBV19 and J usage is TRBJ1-5; D gene uncertain. This clonotype was obtained from a man aged 18-30 years in good health. As DNA, the CDR3 is TGTGCCAGTACTGTATATTGGGAAAATCAGCCCCAGCATTTT. Amino acid sequence: CASTVYWENQPQHF.